This T cell receptor (beta chain) appears in the sequencing data of a study of OX40 agonist ivuxolimab in advanced cancers. About the study as a whole: Ivuxolimab, which targeted the costimulatory receptor OX40 (CD134), was an agonistic, fully human IgG2 monoclonal antibody. Patients were allowed to have had prior anti-PD-1, anti-PD-L1 or anti-CTLA-4 therapy, and approximately 43% of the dose-escalation patients had previously received checkpoint inhibitors. Peripheral TCRbeta sequencing aimed to test whether ivuxolimab altered TCR sequence diversity and caused clonal T-cell expansion. Of the roughly 54 dose-escalation patients, hepatocellular carcinoma was present in approximately 20, melanoma in approximately 15, renal cell carcinoma in 9 and head and neck cancer in 9. Three dose-escalation patients achieved partial responses, one with hepatocellular carcinoma and two with cutaneous melanoma. A male proportion of roughly 80% and a mean age of 60 years, ranging from roughly 23 to 79, were recorded for the dose-escalation cohort. The monotherapy dose-escalation portion (N of about 52 patients) of the phase I ivuxolimab trial is reported in the paper. Intravenous ivuxolimab was administered to patients every 2 weeks at six dose levels: 0.01, 0.1, 0.3, 1.5, 3 and 10 mg/kg. The investigation overall reported the following: At doses of 0.1 to 3.0 mg/kg, clonal expansion of both CD4+ and CD8+ blood T cells was observed from baseline to week 6. Low levels of normalized T-cell clonal expansion were also seen in some nonresponding patients. The antigen specificity of the peripheral T cells that underwent clonal expansion was not determined. After ivuxolimab, expanded clones were on average more numerous among CD8+ T cells than among CD4+ T cells. In partial responders in the 0.1-3.0 mg/kg groups, normalized peripheral clonal expansion was found to be among the lowest, especially among CD8+ T cells.

For sequencing of the TCRbeta CDR3 region, genomic DNA was extracted from the sorted cells. TCRbeta CDR3 regions were sequenced using the immunoSEQ Assay. Drawn from immuneACCESS, this table holds only the in-frame rearrangements with V and J called that TCRdb kept. Clones are partly lost; checked studies trace under half to an unresolved V gene and leave the rest unexplained. The sample yields roughly 68,000 clones; more than 65% were counted once. The top ten constitute 1.5% to 2% of the sample. Patients with a history of autoimmune disease or receiving systemic immunosuppression were excluded from the trial. Peripheral blood for TCR sequencing was collected from all dose cohorts at baseline, on cycle 4 day 1, and on cycle 7 day 1. Samples were obtained from an open-label, multicenter, first-in-human phase I dose-escalation trial of ivuxolimab. The trial enrolled adults with locally advanced or metastatic head and neck squamous cell, hepatocellular, melanoma or renal cell carcinoma. CD4+ and CD8+ T cells were sorted separately from peripheral blood before TCR sequencing.

Taken from the germline V gene, the CDR1 and CDR2 loops are SGHRS and YFSETQ. Reading from cysteine to phenylalanine, the CDR3 counts 15 amino acids. CDR3 DNA only is kept here, 45 bases in frame from base 1. After removal of 4 bases from V and 4 bases from J, the junction retains 7 bases not matched to a gene. For this clone: The specificity of this receptor is unknown. One base away there is no much larger clone; base qualities are not given.

The source is an adult with an advanced solid tumor such as melanoma, head and neck, liver or kidney cancer. The receptor chain draws on TRBV5-1 and TRBJ2-1; the junction holds 8 bases that match TRBD2. The starting material was CD4+ or CD8+ T cells sorted from blood, obtained in a trial of the OX40 agonist ivuxolimab. The DNA is as follows: TGCGCCAGCAGCCTCGAGCGGGGGCAGTACAATGAGCAGTTCTTC. Its protein is CASSLERGQYNEQFF.